This T cell receptor (beta chain) was captured in a study of shared clonotypes between healthy human individuals. TCRdb keeps only in-frame clones here, not all; method: immunoSEQ multiplex PCR. Counted here are some 1,600,000 clones, about 98% occurring once; the ten biggest clones make up about 0.45%. Overall study results and limits: Despite large depth, sorted-subset datasets appeared incompletely sequenced.

Trimming removed 2 bases at V and 4 bases at J, with 14 bases between. The germline gives CDR1 SNHLY, CDR2 FYNNEI. The CDR3 totals 15 residues. Worth noting for this clone: Its antigen is undetermined.

The clonotype comes from a man aged 25-40 years in good health. J is TRBJ1-2 and V is TRBV2; D gene unclear. Input material: naive CD4+ T cells sorted from blood. Described subset: CD45RA+ positively selected. CDR3 region: CASSEQGGFLYGYTF. For the CDR3, the DNA is TGTGCCAGCAGTGAACAAGGAGGGTTCCTCTATGGCTACACCTTC.